The rows below give T cell receptor beta chains drawn from one sample of a study of chemoradiotherapy in HPV16-positive cancers. Some clones are missing from TCRdb's copy, which holds only in-frame ones; the method was immunoSEQ multiplex PCR. The sample shows approximately 8,500 clones, about 66% of them seen only once. This specimen was acquired from a patient who underwent chemoradiotherapy. These receptor sequences come from a human donor with HPV-associated anogenital cancer. The CDR3 runs from the conserved cysteine through the conserved F or W. The D gene is left open where the match is weak. Clone size is not always given. Where it is, it says once, few, many or a class for expanded clones.

V,D,J,size,DNA,CDR3
TRBV7-2,-,TRBJ2-7,few,TGTGCCAGCAGCTTAGGGGCTGGGTACGAGCAGTACTTC,CASSLGAGYEQYF
TRBV28,-,TRBJ1-1,-,TGTGCCAGCAGTTCCACATTCATGAACACTGAAGCTTTCTTT,CASSSTFMNTEAFF
TRBV7-2,TRBD2,TRBJ2-7,-,TGTGCCAGCAGCTTAGCGGGAGGGCCTAACTACGAGCAGTACTTC,CASSLAGGPNYEQYF
TRBV15,-,TRBJ2-7,-,TGTGCCACCAGCGGGGGAGGTAGCTCCTACGAGCAGTACTTC,CATSGGGSSYEQYF
TRBV21-1,-,TRBJ2-7,-,TGTGCCAGCAGCAAAAATGGGACAGAGAGATACGAGCAGTACTTC,CASSKNGTERYEQYF
TRBV6-6,-,TRBJ1-5,-,TGTGCCAGCAGTTATGCGTACGGCAATCAGCCCCAGCATTTT,CASSYAYGNQPQHF
TRBV4-3,-,TRBJ1-6,-,TGCGCCAGCAGCCAAGACAGGGTTGTTTCACCCCTCCACTTT,CASSQDRVVSPLHF
TRBV5-8,-,TRBJ2-4,-,TGTGCCAGCAGCTTCAGGCAGGGGAGAAACATTCAGTACTTC,CASSFRQGRNIQYF
TRBV5-5,TRBD2,TRBJ2-7,few,TGTGCCAGCAGCCCGCTAGCGGCCTACGAGCAGTACTTC,CASSPLAAYEQYF
TRBV19,-,TRBJ1-1,few,TGTGCCAGTAGTATGGGGTTTTTGGGGGCCGGTGAAGCTTTCTTT,CASSMGFLGAGEAFF
TRBV5-6,-,TRBJ2-1,few,TGTGCCAGCAGCCCTTACAATGGCAATGAGCAGTTCTTC,CASSPYNGNEQFF
TRBV5-1,-,TRBJ2-7,-,TGCGCCAGCAGCTTCGGGGGCTACGAGCAGTACTTC,CASSFGGYEQYF
TRBV5-6,-,TRBJ1-2,few,TGTGCCAGCAGCTTGGGGACGGCCCAAGGCTACACCTTC,CASSLGTAQGYTF
TRBV6-6,TRBD2,TRBJ2-3,-,TGTGCCAGCAGTTACTCGCGGGGGGGATACACAGATACGCAGTATTTT,CASSYSRGGYTDTQYF
TRBV30,TRBD1,TRBJ1-4,few,TGTGCCTGGTCCGGACAGGGTGTCGAAAAACTGTTTTTT,CAWSGQGVEKLFF
TRBV4-3,-,TRBJ2-3,medium-sized,TGCGCCAGCAGCCAAGACCGGCCAGGGCGAGATACGCAGTATTTT,CASSQDRPGRDTQYF
TRBV27,TRBD2,TRBJ2-5,-,TGTGCCAGCAGTTCACTAGCGGGGGTCATTGAGACCCAGTACTTC,CASSSLAGVIETQYF
TRBV5-4,-,TRBJ2-3,-,TGTGCCAGCAGCTATTGGTCTGGCGGACGCACAGATACGCAGTATTTT,CASSYWSGGRTDTQYF